The table lists the clone carrying this TCR beta chain with many counts. The record originates from a study of low-dose radiotherapy and immunotherapy resistance in tumors. TRAV- and TRBV-specific primers were used for first-strand cDNA, which covered alpha and beta chains. TCRs underwent 20 PCR cycles of amplification with a constant-region primer and V-primer adapter. TCRdb recomputed calls from the reads with MiXCR, one row per CDR3 protein. The repertoire has roughly 54,000 distinct CDR3 sequences, 25% of them found once; the top ten carry 5.5% to 6.5%. Time point in this sample: before trial treatment. The V gene's germline CDR1 is LGHDT and CDR2 YNNKEL (reference sequence). V lost 0 bases and J lost 10, with 19 bases in between. The CDR3 length is 16 residues.

The TCR comes from a male donor with prostate cancer. The sample consisted of PBMCs, taken before treatment. V and J are TRBV3-1 and TRBJ2-1, with a weak D call TRBD2 (6 bases). CDR3 region: CASSQDRDWVHREQFF. CDR3 sequence (DNA): TGTGCCAGCAGCCAAGATCGGGACTGGGTGCACAGAGAGCAGTTCTTC.